This entry lists 23 T cell receptor beta chains sequenced from one sample in a study of T-cell memory formation after mild COVID-19. MiXCR was run by TCRdb on the 5' RACE reads, yielding one entry per CDR3 protein. The sample contains hundreds of thousands of distinct CDR3 sequences, around 13% of which appear only once. Sequencing input: PBMCs or a T cell subset sorted from them (not recorded which). These receptors were collected from a man aged 18 to 30 who had mild COVID-19 (a few samples of this study predate the infection). Cell type and time point are not known.

This rearrangement joins TRBV3-1 to TRBJ2-2; 8 positions match TRBD1. V was pared by 4 bases and J by 7 bases, with 8 bases of the junction left unmatched. Germline V gene lookup returns CDR1 LGHDT and CDR2 YNNKEL (reference sequence). CDR3 length: 15 residues. The CDR3 region has the DNA TGTGCCAGCAGCCGGAACCAGGGGGCCCTCGGGGAGCTGTTTTTT. Translated, it gives CASSRNQGALGELFF.

Comments on this clonotype: A much bigger clone sits one base away, suggesting this may be a read error. V usage is TRBV5-1 and J usage is TRBJ1-1; D is ambiguous. Germline V gene data show CDR1 as SGHRS and CDR2 as YFSETQ. This CDR3 contains 14 residues. V was cut by 0 bases and J by 1 base, with 7 bases left in between. The CDR3 loop reads CASSLAEGNTEAFF. The CDR3 DNA is TGCGCCAGCAGCTTGGCCGAGGGGAACACTGAAGCTTTCTTT.

This clonotype was counted ten times or more. The chain links TRBV18 to TRBJ1-1, with 8 positions matching TRBD1. The CDR3 contains 14 residues. With V trimmed by 6 bases and J by 4 bases, 7 bases remained unmatched. CDR1 and CDR2 (germline): KGHSH, LQKENI. CDR3 protein: CASSRQGTRTEAFF. CDR3 sequence (DNA): TGTGCCAGCTCGCGACAGGGGACGCGCACTGAAGCTTTCTTT.

This clonotype occurred once. The J gene is TRBJ2-7, the V gene TRBV20-1; TRBD1 might be the D (6 bases). CDR1 is DFQATT, CDR2 SNEGSKA, per germline (reference sequence). The ends were cut back, 6 bases at V and 0 bases at J, with 15 bases in the middle. The CDR3 extends over 14 amino acids. CDR3 region: CSAPVRGSSYEQYF. The CDR3 region has the DNA TGCAGTGCCCCCGTGAGGGGGAGCTCCTACGAGCAGTACTTC.

This clonotype was seen more than once but under ten times. V gene TRBV6-5 combines with J gene TRBJ1-2; 12 nucleotides match TRBD1. J gave up 5 bases and V 7 bases, and 8 bases lay outside the gene matches. The V gene's germline CDR1 is MNHEY and CDR2 SVGAGI. CDR3 size: 15 residues. CDR3: CASTWGTGGNYGYTF. The CDR3 DNA sequence: TGTGCCAGCACCTGGGGGACAGGGGGCAATTATGGCTACACCTTC.

This clonotype was counted between two and nine times. The chain has TRBV5-1 and TRBJ2-7; D is perhaps TRBD1 (7 bases). Germline loops: CDR1 SGHRS, CDR2 YFSETQ. This CDR3 has 17 amino acids. V was cut by 2 bases and J by 1 base, with 19 bases left in between. The CDR3 loop is CASSFSPGGFTSYEQYF. The CDR3 DNA reads as TGCGCCAGCAGCTTTTCACCAGGGGGGTTTACATCCTACGAGCAGTACTTC.

This chain connects TRBV20-1 to TRBJ2-4; 11 bases are a match to TRBD2. The CDR3 is made up of 14 amino acids. Germline V CDR1 and CDR2: DFQATT, SNEGSKA (reference sequence). V shed 3 bases, J shed 7 bases, and the junction held 5 bases outside the gene matches. CDR3 sequence: CSARLASGGNIQYF. The CDR3 DNA follows: TGCAGTGCTAGGTTGGCTAGCGGGGGGAACATTCAGTACTTC.

The table lists this clonotype with a few counts. The rearrangement links TRBV10-2 to TRBJ2-5; TRBD2 might be the D (5 bases). From germline, CDR1 is WSHSY and CDR2 SAAADI. This CDR3 is built from 15 residues. V shed 2 bases and J shed 1 base, with 11 bases lying between them. CDR3 region: CASSEPLGLQETQYF. DNA of the CDR3: TGCGCCAGCAGTGAGCCACTAGGCCTCCAAGAGACCCAGTACTTC.

This clonotype appeared a few times. The CDR3 bases are TGCGCCAGCAGTGAATCCCGGGGCTACGAGCAGTACTTC. This encodes CASSESRGYEQYF. The chain employs TRBV10-2 and TRBJ2-7, with a weak D call TRBD2 (5 bases). The CDR3 has 13 amino acids. Trimming removed 3 bases from V and 3 bases from J, with 9 bases in between. CDR1 and CDR2 (germline): WSHSY, SAAADI.

This clonotype was counted ten times or more. The chain is built from TRBV4-3 and TRBJ1-6; D unclear. Germline V gene lookup returns CDR1 LGHNA and CDR2 YSLEER. V lost 0 bases to trimming and J lost 7 bases, with 4 bases between them. This CDR3 contains 13 residues. CDR3 sequence (DNA): TGCGCCAGCAGCCAAGAACAAAATTCACCCCTCCACTTT. Amino acids: CASSQEQNSPLHF.

This clonotype was counted between two and nine times. This sequence joins TRBV6-6 and TRBJ2-7, with 7 bases that match TRBD1. V lost 5 bases, J lost 4 bases, and 11 bases stayed unmatched. CDR3 length equals 15 residues. Germline-derived CDR1 and CDR2 are MNHNY and SVGAGI (reference sequence). The CDR3 spells CASSNRRQGEYEQYV. CDR3 DNA sequence: TGTGCCAGCAGTAACCGTCGACAGGGAGAGTACGAGCAGTACGTC.

This clonotype was picked up a small number of times. J is TRBJ2-2 and V is TRBV2; the D gene is possibly TRBD2 (5 bases). Germline CDR1 and CDR2: SNHLY and FYNNEI. This CDR3 has 16 amino acids. V was pared by 2 bases and J by 0 bases, with 10 bases between. The CDR3 sequence is CASSELGATNTGELFF. The CDR3 bases are TGTGCCAGCAGTGAATTGGGAGCTACGAACACCGGGGAGCTGTTTTTT.

The chain recombines TRBV11-2 with TRBJ2-5; D possibly uses TRBD1 or TRBD2 (5 bases each). Trimming removed 5 bases from V and 1 base from J, with 14 bases in between. Germline CDR1 SGHAT, CDR2 FQNNGV. The CDR3 contains 15 residues. The CDR3 loop reads CASSLGADRQETQYF. In DNA form, the CDR3 reads TGTGCCAGCAGCCTCGGGGCGGATCGCCAAGAGACCCAGTACTTC.

This chain joins TRBV15 and TRBJ2-5, with 10 nucleotides matching TRBD1. The ends lost 2 bases at V and 2 bases at J; junction bases unmatched: 8. This CDR3 spans 17 amino acids. Germline CDR1 is LNHNV and CDR2 is YYDKDF (reference sequence). CDR3 sequence reads: CATSRSGQGEKQETQYF. In DNA form, the CDR3 reads TGTGCCACCAGCAGATCCGGACAGGGGGAAAAACAAGAGACCCAGTACTTC.

This clonotype has just a few counts. CDR3 in amino acids: CASTGHGTQYF. Written as DNA, the CDR3 is TGTGCCAGCACGGGGCACGGTACGCAGTATTTT. The rearrangement uses TRBV21-1 and TRBJ2-3. TRBV21-1 is a documented pseudogene. This CDR3 has 11 amino acids.

CDR3 nucleotide sequence: TGTGCCAGCAGCCCCGGTGGGGGGAGCGGTGTGATGAACACTGAAGCTTTCTTT. Protein product: CASSPGGGSGVMNTEAFF. The chain has TRBV3-1 and TRBJ1-1, with D maybe TRBD1 (5 bases). Germline V lookup: CDR1 LGHDT, CDR2 YNNKEL (reference sequence). This CDR3 region has 18 residues. Trimming pared 4 bases from V and 0 bases from J, leaving 21 bases between.

The chain links TRBV12-3 or TRBV12-4 to TRBJ1-1; D not certain. Trimming removed 2 bases at V and 4 bases at J, with 8 bases between. This CDR3 has 13 amino acids. CDR3 amino acids: CASSLRGSTEAFF. CDR3 in DNA: TGTGCCAGCAGTTTACGGGGAAGCACTGAAGCTTTCTTT.

There are a few counts of this clonotype. The chain carries TRBV7-9 and TRBJ1-4; tentatively, D is TRBD1 (6 bases). The CDR3 contains 17 residues. The germline gives CDR1 SEHNR, CDR2 FQNEAQ (reference sequence). V lost 5 bases and J 3 bases, leaving 19 bases between the germline ends. DNA of the CDR3: TGTGCCAGCAGCCTCCCCGGGGGCTCCGGGGCTAATGAAAAACTGTTTTTT. It encodes CASSLPGGSGANEKLFF.

J is TRBJ1-2 and V is TRBV19; no firm D call. Germline V gives CDR1 LNHDA, CDR2 SQIVND (reference sequence). V lost 5 bases and J 5 bases, leaving 15 bases between the germline ends. The length of the CDR3 is 14 residues. This CDR3 reads CASSYPAGIYGYTF. CDR3 sequence (DNA): TGTGCCAGTAGTTATCCTGCAGGAATATATGGCTACACCTTC.

This clonotype has at least ten counts. V gene TRBV6-2 or TRBV6-3 combines with J gene TRBJ2-5; D is unclear. The CDR3 runs 12 residues. V was pared by 4 bases and J by 3 bases, with 6 bases between. Germline assignment: CDR1 MNHEY and CDR2 SVGEGT. The CDR3 sequence: CASSSAEETQYF. The CDR3 DNA reads TGTGCCAGCAGTTCAGCAGAAGAGACCCAGTACTTC.

This clonotype was counted ten times or more. The chain carries TRBV5-1 and TRBJ2-3; 8 bases agree with TRBD1. Germline V lookup: CDR1 SGHRS, CDR2 YFSETQ. Unmatched junction bases numbered 13, after V lost 6 bases and J lost 4 bases. There are 16 residues in the CDR3. This CDR3 is CASKRARTGPADTQYF. The CDR3 nucleotides read TGCGCCAGCAAGCGCGCCCGGACAGGGCCCGCAGATACGCAGTATTTT.

This chain links TRBV2 with TRBJ2-3; maybe TRBD1 (5 bases). V was cut by 6 bases and J by 5 bases, with 12 bases left in between. This CDR3 has 13 amino acids. In germline, CDR1 is SNHLY, CDR2 FYNNEI. Here the CDR3 reads CASRGPGLDTQYF. The CDR3 DNA is TGTGCCAGCAGGGGTCCAGGGTTAGATACGCAGTATTTT.

The chain employs TRBV24-1 and TRBJ1-2, with 7 bases identical to TRBD1. From germline, CDR1 is KGHDR and CDR2 SFDVKD. There are 14 residues in the CDR3. Germline trimming cut 4 bases from V and 2 bases from J; bases unmatched to any gene: 3. The CDR3 DNA is TGTGCCACCAGTGACCAGGGACAGAACTATGGCTACACCTTC. Residues: CATSDQGQNYGYTF.